These 27 T cell receptor beta chains came from one sample sequenced in a study of T cells in women clearing cervical HPV infection. Sequencing was performed with immunoSEQ multiplex PCR; in TCRdb, only in-frame clones are kept and a portion is missing. The record lists about 22,000 clones, of which the ten most abundant hold 12%. Sequenced input: blood buffy coat. The receptors stem from a woman between 18 and 70 years old with a cervical HPV16 infection that either progressed to CIN3+ or cleared (not recorded which).

Details on this clone: One end of the junction fails to match germline, which may point to a read error. Other nucleotide sequences from this sample produce the same CDR3. The CDR3 spells CASSLAGGRGNTIYF. CDR3 DNA, as far as it was read: TGCGCCAGCAGCTTGGCAGGGGGCCGTGGAAACACG. The chain carries TRBV5-1 and TRBJ1-3, with TRBD1 matching over 8 bases. With the read ending 3 residues before the CDR3 end, the germline J gene is used to fill in that end. Germline V gene lookup returns CDR1 SGHRS and CDR2 YFSETQ. CDR3 length: 15 amino acids.

The DNA read from the CDR3 is TGTGCCAGCAGCTCCTACAGGGGGCGGGACACTGAA. Its protein product is CASSSYRGRDTE. The entire CDR3 sequence reads CASSSYRGRDTEAFF. The rearrangement links TRBV7-9 to TRBJ1-1; 9 bases are shared with TRBD1. The CDR3 end is not reached by the read, which stops 3 residues before it; the germline J gene fills it in. Germline CDR1 SEHNR, CDR2 FQNEAQ (reference sequence). Losses at the gene ends were 4 bases for V and 3 bases for J; bases not matched to a gene: 6. This CDR3 is 15 amino acids long.

As for this clone: The CDR3 end lies 3 residues beyond the end of the read and is filled in from the germline J gene. The chain has TRBV28 and TRBJ1-4, with 8 bases aligning to TRBD1. The germline CDR1 and CDR2 sequences are MDHEN and SYDVKM. The CDR3 is 14 amino acids. The CDR3 loop reads CASSLSTTGGRLFF. CDR3 DNA (partial): TGTGCCAGCAGTCTCTCAACCACAGGGGGGAGA.

Remarks on this clone: Sequencing ends 3 residues short of the CDR3 end; the germline J gene provides the rest. The V call is TRBV11-2, the J call TRBJ2-5; D is perhaps TRBD1 (6 bases). Germline CDR1 and CDR2: SGHAT and FQNNGV. This CDR3 is 13 amino acids long. The V end was cut by 5 bases, the J end by 5 bases, with 12 bases between. Partial CDR3 DNA: TGTGCCAGCAGCCGGGCCCAGGGGGAGACC. Protein sequence: CASSRAQGET. The entire CDR3 protein is CASSRAQGETQYF.

In regard to this clone: The read falls 3 residues short of the CDR3 end, and the missing part is taken from the germline J gene. V is TRBV24-1 and J is TRBJ2-7, with 8 nucleotides matching TRBD1. This CDR3 spans 19 amino acids. CDR1 and CDR2 from the germline V gene are KGHDR and SFDVKD. Germline trimming cut 4 bases from V and 2 bases from J; bases unmatched to any gene: 18. The CDR3 reads CATSDLDREKPPKTYEQYF. The part of the CDR3 DNA that was read is TGTGCCACCAGTGACTTGGACAGGGAGAAACCACCCAAAACCTACGAG.

Remarks on this clone: The read gets to within 3 residues of the CDR3 end, and the germline J gene fills in the rest. The V gene is TRBV28, the J gene TRBJ2-3; TRBD1 matches at 7 bases. Germline CDR1 MDHEN, CDR2 SYDVKM. V shed 4 bases and J 0 bases; nucleotides not matched to a gene: 10. The CDR3 is made up of 17 amino acids. The CDR3 sequence is CASSYDGTDSSTDTQYF. The CDR3 bases that were read are TGTGCCAGCAGTTATGATGGGACAGACTCTAGCACAGATACG.

Turning to this clone: The observed sequence ends 3 residues before the CDR3 terminus, with the missing tail filled in from the germline J gene. J is TRBJ2-4 and V is TRBV30; either TRBD1 or TRBD2 may supply D (6 bases each). The CDR3 covers 14 residues. Per the germline V gene, CDR1 is GTSNPN and CDR2 is SVGIG (reference sequence). CDR3 protein: CAWSVQGEGGGQYF. Incomplete CDR3 DNA: TGTGCCTGGAGTGTACAGGGTGAGGGAGGAGGT.

CDR3 in amino acids: CASSLLGQRNTEAFF. The CDR3 bases that were read are TGTGCCAGCAGCTTATTAGGACAAAGGAACACTGAA. The rearrangement joins TRBV7-2 to TRBJ1-1, with D possibly matching TRBD1 (5 bases). Read data end 3 residues before the CDR3 end; the end is taken from the germline J gene. V lost 2 bases and J 1 base, leaving 11 bases between the germline ends. The CDR3 has 15 residues. Per the germline V gene, CDR1 is SGHTA and CDR2 is FQGNSA.

Points on this clone: The read ends 3 residues shy of where the CDR3 ends; the end is completed using the germline J gene. The rearrangement links TRBV6-2 or TRBV6-3 to TRBJ2-3, with a tentative D call TRBD2 (6 bases). The V gene's germline CDR1 is MNHEY and CDR2 SVGEGT. The CDR3 length is 14 residues. The CDR3 loop is CASSLSWLAETQYF. CDR3 DNA, as far as it was read: TGTGCCAGCAGTCTTTCCTGGTTAGCGGAGACG.

The CDR3 protein is CSVEGGWVGGENEKLFF. The CDR3 DNA, read in part, is TGCAGCGTTGAAGGGGGTTGGGTCGGCGGGGAAAATGAAAAG. The chain is built from TRBV29-1 and TRBJ2-2; tentative D call: TRBD2 (6 bases). The read ends 3 residues early relative to the CDR3; the germline J gene fills the gap. This CDR3 comprises 17 residues. Germline V gene sequence: CDR1 SQVTM, CDR2 ANQGSEA.

Points on this clone: The CDR3 end lies 3 residues beyond the end of the read and is filled in from the germline J gene. The gene calls are TRBV30 and TRBJ1-2; a weak D match, TRBD1 (6 bases). Trimming pared 0 bases from V and 3 bases from J, leaving 11 bases between. CDR1 is GTSNPN, CDR2 SVGIG, per germline (reference sequence). The length of the CDR3 is 14 residues. The sequenced CDR3 bases are TGTGCCTGGAGTGTTGGGGAGGGGGACTATGGC. Protein product: CAWSVGEGDYG. From start to end, the CDR3 is CAWSVGEGDYGYTF. The full variable domain, in which reference TRBV30 and TRBJ1-2 provide the parts outside the CDR3, is SQTIHQWPATLVQPVGSPLSLECTVEGTSNPNLYWYRQAAGRGLQLLFYSVGIGQISSEVPQNLSASRPQDRQFILSSKKLLLSDSGFYLCAWSVGEGDYGYTFGSGTRLTVV.

With respect to this clone: The CDR3 extends 3 residues past the end of the read, so its final part is completed from the germline J gene. The V gene is TRBV5-4, the J gene TRBJ2-4; TRBD2 matches at 9 bases. The CDR3 has 15 residues. Germline lookup yields CDR1 SGHNT and CDR2 YYREEE (reference sequence). The ends lost 1 base at V and 1 base at J; junction bases unmatched: 0. This CDR3 is CASSLSGGAKNIQYF. Incomplete CDR3 DNA: TGTGCCAGCAGCTTGAGCGGGGGGGCCAAAAACATT.

Of note for this clone: The read gets to within 3 residues of the CDR3 end, and the germline J gene fills in the rest. The V call is TRBV5-1, the J call TRBJ1-1; TRBD1 aligns across 7 bases. The CDR3 contains 15 residues. CDR1 SGHRS and CDR2 YFSETQ come from the germline V gene. V trimming: 4 bases; J trimming: 1 base; junction bases outside the gene matches: 7. The sequenced part of the CDR3 DNA is TGCGCCAGCAGCCCATGGACAGGCCCGAACACTGAA. Protein sequence: CASSPWTGPNTE. The full-length CDR3 reads as CASSPWTGPNTEAFF.

Comments on this clone: Sequencing ends 3 residues short of the CDR3 end; the germline J gene provides the rest. The chain carries TRBV6-2 or TRBV6-3 and TRBJ1-2; D ambiguous. CDR1 and CDR2 from the germline V gene are MNHEY and SVGEGT. There are 12 residues in the CDR3. V was shortened by 3 bases and J by 7 bases, with 9 bases between the two germline ends. Partial CDR3 DNA: TGTGCCAGCAGTTATTCTTCTTCTGGC. It is translated as CASSYSSSG. The CDR3 in its entirety is CASSYSSSGYTF.

This clone counts as medium-sized by frequency. The read is 3 residues too short to cover the CDR3 end, so that end is filled in from the germline J gene. V gene TRBV18 combines with J gene TRBJ1-5; 7 nucleotides line up with TRBD1. Germline V lookup: CDR1 KGHSH, CDR2 LQKENI. This CDR3 spans 14 amino acids. The V and J ends lost 3 bases and 7 bases, in that order; junction bases with no gene match: 6. The DNA read from the CDR3 is TGTGCCAGCTCACCGCGGGACAGTTTACAGCCC. It translates to CASSPRDSLQP. The entire CDR3 protein is CASSPRDSLQPQHF.

To note about this clone: Read data end 3 residues before the CDR3 end; the end is taken from the germline J gene. The chain carries TRBV7-9 and TRBJ2-3; D perhaps matches TRBD2 (6 bases). V was clipped by 1 base and J by 2 bases, with 10 bases between them. This CDR3 has 15 amino acids. CDR1 and CDR2 (germline): SEHNR, FQNEAQ (reference sequence). The CDR3 sequence: CASSLGGVYTDTQYF. Partial CDR3 DNA: TGTGCCAGCAGCTTAGGGGGGGTTTACACAGATACG.

Comment on this clone: The read falls 3 residues short of the CDR3 end, and the missing part is taken from the germline J gene. The chain carries TRBV4-2 and TRBJ1-2; TRBD1 agrees at 9 bases. J lost 3 bases, V lost 1 base, and 3 bases had no gene match. Germline values: CDR1 LGHNA, CDR2 YNFKEQ. The CDR3 has 15 residues. CDR3 sequence: CASSQGTGEYYGYTF. The sequenced CDR3 bases are TGTGCCAGCAGCCAAGGGACAGGGGAGTACTATGGC.

About this clone itself: The read ends 3 residues early relative to the CDR3; the germline J gene fills the gap. This chain uses TRBV10-2 with TRBJ1-5, with 9 nucleotides matching TRBD1. The CDR3 extends over 14 amino acids. The V gene's germline CDR1 is WSHSY and CDR2 SAAADI. The ends lost 4 bases at V and 7 bases at J; junction bases unmatched: 5. The CDR3 DNA, read in part, is TGCGCCAGCAGTGGGGACAGGGTGGGGCAGCCC. This sequence encodes CASSGDRVGQP. The full-length CDR3 reads as CASSGDRVGQPQHF.

Comments on this clone: The read ends 3 residues shy of where the CDR3 ends; the end is completed using the germline J gene. V usage is TRBV7-8 and J usage is TRBJ1-6; D may be TRBD1 (6 bases). Looked up from germline, CDR1 is SGHVS and CDR2 is FQNEAQ. Trimming left V 6 bases short and J 5 bases short, with 11 bases between. The CDR3 runs 14 residues. CDR3 DNA, as far as it was read: TGTGCCAGCAGACAGGGTTTGGATAATTCACCC. It codes for CASRQGLDNSP. The full CDR3 protein is CASRQGLDNSPLHF.

The CDR3 bases that were read are TGTGCCAGCTCACCTGGGGCTCAGGGGCTCTATGGT. Amino acids: CASSPGAQGLYG. Given in full, the CDR3 is CASSPGAQGLYGQYF. The chain couples TRBV18 to TRBJ2-4; possibly TRBD1 for D (6 bases). With the read ending 3 residues before the CDR3 end, the germline J gene is used to fill in that end. The CDR3 loop spans 15 amino acids. CDR1 KGHSH and CDR2 LQKENI come from the germline V gene.

Of note for this clone: Read sequence stops 3 residues before the CDR3 end, and the germline J gene provides the missing end. The chain employs TRBV7-3 and TRBJ2-7, with a possible D match to TRBD2 (6 bases). Germline V lookup: CDR1 SGHTA, CDR2 FQGTGA. The CDR3 covers 15 residues. Trimming took off 2 bases at V and 5 bases at J, with 16 bases between the two ends. Partial CDR3 DNA: TGTGCCAGCAGCTTATGGGGCAGGGCTAGCGACGAG. It translates to CASSLWGRASDE. Given in full, the CDR3 is CASSLWGRASDEQYF.

As regards this clone: The sequenced fragment ends 3 residues before the CDR3 boundary, so the rest is inferred from the germline J gene. The chain recombines TRBV6-1 with TRBJ1-2; a possible D gene is TRBD1 (6 bases). The CDR3 extends over 15 amino acids. Germline CDR1 and CDR2: MNHNS and SASEGT. The CDR3 spells CASSGLAGGTDTYTF. CDR3 bases read: TGTGCCAGCAGTGGACTAGCGGGGGGCACAGATACC.

Concerning this clone itself: The read terminates 3 residues ahead of where the CDR3 ends, so the germline J gene completes it. The chain is built from TRBV12-3 or TRBV12-4 and TRBJ2-1; a possible D gene is TRBD2 (7 bases). This CDR3 is 13 amino acids long. The V end lost 5 bases, the J end lost 8 bases, and 13 bases lay between the germline ends. The sequenced part of the CDR3 DNA is TGTGCCAGCAGTCGGGGAGGGGGGGATGAG. As protein: CASSRGGGDE. The whole CDR3 sequence reads CASSRGGGDEQFF.

Worth noting for this clone: The read ends 3 residues shy of where the CDR3 ends; the end is completed using the germline J gene. This sequence joins TRBV6-1 and TRBJ1-1; D unresolved. Germline-derived CDR1 and CDR2 are MNHNS and SASEGT. The CDR3 is 15 residues long. Trimming shortened V by 4 bases and J by 1 base, and 13 bases separated the two germline ends. Incomplete CDR3 DNA: TGTGCCAGCAGTGGGCCAAACACGGGGAACACTGAA. The encoded protein is CASSGPNTGNTE. The full CDR3 sequence reads CASSGPNTGNTEAFF.

In the case of this clone: With the read ending 3 residues before the CDR3 end, the germline J gene is used to fill in that end. The chain employs TRBV5-6 and TRBJ1-1; D remains ambiguous. The CDR3 is 13 amino acids. Germline V gene sequence: CDR1 SGHDT, CDR2 YYEEEE. The V end lost 4 bases, the J end lost 3 bases, and 10 bases lay between the germline ends. CDR3 DNA, as far as it was read: TGTGCCAGCAGCGATAGGCGGGACACTGAA. Translated, it gives CASSDRRDTE. The entire CDR3 protein is CASSDRRDTEAFF.

Comments on this clone: An end of the junction differs from the germline gene, which may be a read error. The observed sequence ends 3 residues before the CDR3 terminus, with the missing tail filled in from the germline J gene. Different DNA sequences within this sample yield the same CDR3. The chain carries TRBV5-1 and TRBJ1-3; TRBD1 aligns across 9 bases. CDR1 is SGHRS, CDR2 YFSETQ, per germline. The CDR3 covers 17 residues. The CDR3 bases that were read are TGCGCCAGCAGCTCGACTACAGGGGGCAGTTCTGGAAACACA. As protein: CASSSTTGGSSGNT. The whole CDR3 reads CASSSTTGGSSGNTIYF.

Note on this clone: The sequenced fragment ends 3 residues before the CDR3 boundary, so the rest is inferred from the germline J gene. This chain uses TRBV14 with TRBJ1-1, with a weak D call TRBD1 (5 bases). The V gene lost 0 bases and the J gene lost 1 base, with 12 bases spanning the gap. From germline, CDR1 is SGHDN and CDR2 FVKESK. The CDR3 runs to 16 residues. The CDR3 DNA, read in part, is TGTGCCAGCAGCCAAGATGGAGGTAGGGGGAACACTGAA. This translates into CASSQDGGRGNTE. The CDR3 reads in full as CASSQDGGRGNTEAFF.